This TCR beta chain was identified in a study of T-cell reconstitution after alpha-beta-depleted transplantation in children. In regard to this clonotype: Antigen unknown.

V shed 4 bases and J 8 bases; nucleotides not matched to a gene: 13. From germline, CDR1 is SGHVS and CDR2 FQNEAQ. This CDR3 is 15 amino acids long. The authors prepared the TCRbeta library with unique molecular identifiers. TCRdb re-called the PCR reads through MiXCR, storing one row per CDR3 protein. The sample shows approximately 520,000 distinct CDR3 sequences, 10% to 12% of them seen only once. Whole-study results and caveats: Reportedly, alpha-beta T cells present about two months post-transplant originated from several hundred expanded clones of graft origin. Among T cells one year after transplant, newly produced cells accounted for most counts and diversity. Day-60 TCRbeta diversity that was high in some patients was derived from surviving recipient T cells and thymic progenitors.

The sequence was collected from a female patient between 2 and 10 years old who had a stem cell transplant for aplastic anemia, so the T cells may come from the graft donor. Sequences were derived from PBMCs, mostly from graft donor cells, sampled 180 days after TCRalphabeta/CD19-depleted stem cell transplant. The rearrangement uses TRBV7-8 and TRBJ2-5; TRBD2 matches at 7 bases. CDR3 coding DNA: TGTGCCAGCAGCTCGCGTCGTGGCGGGAGATTAACCCAGTACTTC. It encodes CASSSRRGGRLTQYF. The full variable domain, in which reference TRBV7-8 and TRBJ2-5 provide the parts outside the CDR3, is GAGVSQSPRYKVAKRGQDVALRCDPISGHVSLFWYQQALGQGPEFLTYFQNEAQLDKSGLPSDRFFAERPEGSVSTLKIQRTQQEDSAVYLCASSSRRGGRLTQYFGPGTRLLVL.